This T cell receptor beta chain is from a study of T-cell memory formation after mild COVID-19. Study at large: Across donors, TCR clusters were largely donor specific. The study, taken as a whole, reports: Clones that contracted clustered mainly in CM and EM if CD4+ and in EMRA if CD8+.

As concerns this clonotype: Its specificity is unknown.

Each CDR3 protein is one row after TCRdb ran MiXCR on the 5' RACE reads. This sample carries 400,000 or so distinct CDR3 sequences, around 21% of them seen once, and the ten largest clones take around 13%. CDR3 size: 13 residues. Germline CDR1 SGHTA, CDR2 FQGNSA. V was pared by 5 bases and J by 2 bases, with 10 bases between. This chain connects TRBV7-2 to TRBJ2-7, with D possibly matching TRBD1 (6 bases). The sample consisted of PBMCs or a T cell subset sorted from them (not recorded which). The sequence was collected from an adult woman who had mild COVID-19 (a few samples of this study predate the infection). Cell type and time point are not known. CDR3 DNA sequence: TGTGCCAGCAGCCAGGACAGAACCTACGAGCAGTACTTC. Protein sequence: CASSQDRTYEQYF.